The source of this T cell receptor (beta chain) is a study of tumor-infiltrating lymphocytes in oesophageal squamous cell carcinoma. TCRdb processed the PCR reads anew with MiXCR; each CDR3 protein has one entry. The table shows roughly 21,000 distinct CDR3 sequences, with approximately 38% occurring only once. CDR1 SEHNR and CDR2 FQNEAQ come from the germline V gene (reference sequence). This CDR3 is built from 14 residues. V lost 5 bases and J lost 6; bases outside the gene matches: 6. This clonotype was recorded at least ten times. The sequence was collected from a male donor with esophageal squamous cell carcinoma. The V and J genes are TRBV7-9 and TRBJ2-1; 8 bases map to TRBD1. Sample: esophageal tumor tissue. The CDR3 nucleotides are TGTGCCAGCAGCGATACGGACAGGGTCAATGAGCAGTTCTTC. Its protein is CASSDTDRVNEQFF.